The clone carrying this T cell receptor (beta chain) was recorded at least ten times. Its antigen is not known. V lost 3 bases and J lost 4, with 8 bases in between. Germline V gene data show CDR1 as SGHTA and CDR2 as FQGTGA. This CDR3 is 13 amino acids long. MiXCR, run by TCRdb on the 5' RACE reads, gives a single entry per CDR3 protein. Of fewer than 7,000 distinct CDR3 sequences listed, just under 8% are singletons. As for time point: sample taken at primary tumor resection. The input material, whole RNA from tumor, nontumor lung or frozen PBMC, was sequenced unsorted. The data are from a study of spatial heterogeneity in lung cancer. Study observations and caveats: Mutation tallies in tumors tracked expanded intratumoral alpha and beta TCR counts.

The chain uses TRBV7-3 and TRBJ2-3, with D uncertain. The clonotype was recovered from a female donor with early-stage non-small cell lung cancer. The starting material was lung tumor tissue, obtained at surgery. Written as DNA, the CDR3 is TGTGCCAGCAGCTTTACGGGCCCAGATACGCAGTATTTT. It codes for CASSFTGPDTQYF. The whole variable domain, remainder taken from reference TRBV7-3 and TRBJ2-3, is GAGVSQTPSNKVTEKGKYVELRCDPISGHTALYWYRQSLGQGPEFLIYFQGTGAADDSGLPNDRFFAVRPEGSVSTLKIQRTERGDSAVYLCASSFTGPDTQYFGPGTRLTVL.